One sample yielded the 4 T cell receptor beta chains listed below, sequenced in a study of blood T cells in healthy people across ages. Using a J-beta primer mix together with a sample-barcoded 5' primer, a second PCR was run for about 6 to 11 cycles. In TCRdb, the 5' RACE reads were re-called with MiXCR into one record per CDR3 protein. The sample contains around 870,000 distinct CDR3 sequences, 25% to 30% of which appear only once. The specimen was blood. These TCRs come from a woman of 80 years or more in good health.

The table lists this clonotype with a few counts. The CDR3 is CASSLYAAGNIHEQYF. As DNA, the CDR3 is TGTGCCAGCAGCTTGTACGCGGCAGGGAATATCCACGAGCAGTACTTC. The chain couples TRBV5-5 to TRBJ2-7, with D perhaps matching TRBD1 (5 bases). CDR3 length equals 16 residues. V lost 1 base, J lost 5 bases, and 19 bases lay in between. Germline CDR1 reads SGHKS; CDR2 reads YYEKEE (reference sequence).

The chain couples TRBV6-5 to TRBJ1-6, with D uncertain. Trimming pared 6 bases from V and 7 bases from J, leaving 19 bases between. This CDR3 is 16 amino acids long. CDR1 and CDR2 (germline): MNHEY, SVGAGI. The CDR3, as DNA: TGTGCCAGCAGCTTCAACGAACCGGAGGGAAATTCACCCCTCCACTTT. As protein: CASSFNEPEGNSPLHF.

This clonotype was counted many times. In nucleotides, the CDR3 is TGTGCCAGCAGCTTAGACCGGGCTACTGAAGCTTTCTTT. This gives the protein CASSLDRATEAFF. J is TRBJ1-1 and V is TRBV7-2, with D unresolved. The CDR3 has 13 residues. Germline V gene sequence: CDR1 SGHTA, CDR2 FQGNSA. The V gene lost 1 base and the J gene lost 5 bases, with 8 bases spanning the gap.

This clonotype was observed once. A much larger clonotype is one base distant, so this may be a read error. The rearrangement links TRBV5-1 to TRBJ1-6; no clear D. Trimming shortened V by 4 bases and J by 10 bases, and 15 bases separated the two germline ends. The germline V gene encodes CDR1 SGHRS and CDR2 YFSETQ. This CDR3 contains 14 residues. The CDR3 is CASSAAGPTSPLHF. Written as DNA, the CDR3 is TGCGCCAGCAGCGCGGCCGGGCCGACCTCACCCCTCCACTTT.